The following is a T cell receptor beta chain sequence with its context. The sample belongs to a study of blood T cell repertoires in COVID-19. This CDR3 contains 12 residues. Trimming stripped 4 bases from V and 5 bases from J, with 7 bases between. Germline CDR1 is LGHDT and CDR2 is YNNKEL (reference sequence). Profiling relied on immunoSEQ multiplex PCR, and the TCRdb table lists in-frame clones only, not all of them. The sample has 200,000 or so clones; just under 85% are singletons. V gene TRBV3-1 (or the pseudogene TRBV3-2) combines with J gene TRBJ2-3; D is perhaps TRBD1 (6 bases). Sequenced material: peripheral blood. The receptor comes from a man in his sixties with COVID-19, enrolled during active disease. The CDR3 sequence: CASSLRGDTQYF. The CDR3 bases are TGTGCCAGCAGCCTCAGGGGAGATACGCAGTATTTT.